The present TCR beta chain was sequenced within a study of OX40 agonist ivuxolimab in advanced cancers. General study results and limits: Among the lowest peripheral clonal expansion occurred in 0.1-3.0 mg/kg partial responders.

The repertoire was sequenced with immunoSEQ multiplex PCR; TCRdb's copy has only in-frame clones and lacks some. In the table there are roughly 90,000 clones, about 83% of which are singletons. From germline, CDR1 is LNHDA and CDR2 SQIVND (reference sequence). V shed 6 bases and J 5 bases; nucleotides not matched to a gene: 9. The CDR3 sequence is 14 residues long. As regards this clone: Antigen: not known.

This chain joins TRBV19 and TRBJ2-5; 7 bases align to TRBD2. The receptor was isolated from an adult with an advanced solid tumor such as melanoma, head and neck, liver or kidney cancer. Specimen: CD4+ or CD8+ T cells sorted from blood, collected in a trial of the OX40 agonist ivuxolimab. CDR3 in amino acids: CASSPVGGKETQYF. CDR3 sequence (DNA): TGTGCCAGTAGCCCTGTGGGAGGGAAGGAGACCCAGTACTTC. The entire variable domain, with the rest obtained from reference TRBV19 and TRBJ2-5, is as follows: DGGITQSPKYLFRKEGQNVTLSCEQNLNHDAMYWYRQDPGQGLRLIYYSQIVNDFQKGDIAEGYSVSREKKESFPLTVTSAQKNPTAFYLCASSPVGGKETQYFGPGTRLLVL.